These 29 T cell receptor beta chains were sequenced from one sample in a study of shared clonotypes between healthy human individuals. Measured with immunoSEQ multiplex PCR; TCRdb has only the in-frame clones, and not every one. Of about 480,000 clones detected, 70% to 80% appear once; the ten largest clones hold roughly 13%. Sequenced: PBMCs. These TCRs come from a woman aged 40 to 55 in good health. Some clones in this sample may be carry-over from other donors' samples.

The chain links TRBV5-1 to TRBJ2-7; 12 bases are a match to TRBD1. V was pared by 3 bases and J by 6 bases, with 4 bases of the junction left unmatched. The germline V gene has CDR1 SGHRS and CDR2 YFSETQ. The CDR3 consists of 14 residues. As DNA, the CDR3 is TGCGCCAGCAGCTCCGGGACAGGGGGCATCGAGCAGTACTTC. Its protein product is CASSSGTGGIEQYF.

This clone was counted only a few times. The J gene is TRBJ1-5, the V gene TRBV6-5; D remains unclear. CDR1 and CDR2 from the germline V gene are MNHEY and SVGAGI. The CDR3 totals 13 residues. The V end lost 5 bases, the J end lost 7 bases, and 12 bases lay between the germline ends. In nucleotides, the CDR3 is TGTGCCAGCAGTGAAGAGAGTAAGCAGCCCCAGCATTTT. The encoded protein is CASSEESKQPQHF.

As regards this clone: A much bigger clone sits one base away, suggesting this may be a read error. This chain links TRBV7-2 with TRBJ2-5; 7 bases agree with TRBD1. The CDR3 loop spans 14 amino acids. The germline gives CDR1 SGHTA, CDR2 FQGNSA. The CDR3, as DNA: TGTGCCAGCGGCTTACAAGGGGGCGGGGAGACCCAGTACTTC. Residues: CASGLQGGGETQYF.

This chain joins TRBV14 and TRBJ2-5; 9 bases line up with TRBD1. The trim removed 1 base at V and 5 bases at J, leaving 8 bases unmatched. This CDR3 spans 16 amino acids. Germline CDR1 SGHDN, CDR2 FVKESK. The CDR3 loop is CASSQVPDRGLETQYF. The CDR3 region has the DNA TGTGCCAGCAGCCAAGTACCGGACAGGGGTTTGGAGACCCAGTACTTC.

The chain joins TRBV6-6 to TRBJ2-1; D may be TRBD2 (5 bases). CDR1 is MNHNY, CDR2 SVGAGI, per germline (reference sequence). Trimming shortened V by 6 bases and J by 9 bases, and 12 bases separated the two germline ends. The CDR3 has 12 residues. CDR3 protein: CASSPSRGEQFF. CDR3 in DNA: TGTGCCAGCAGCCCCTCCCGGGGTGAGCAGTTCTTC.

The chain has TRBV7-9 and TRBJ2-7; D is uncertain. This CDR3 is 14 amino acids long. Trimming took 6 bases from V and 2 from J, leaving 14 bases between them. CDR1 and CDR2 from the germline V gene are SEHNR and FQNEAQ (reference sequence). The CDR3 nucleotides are TGTGCCAGCAGTGATTCTGCCATTACCTACGAGCAGTACTTC. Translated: CASSDSAITYEQYF. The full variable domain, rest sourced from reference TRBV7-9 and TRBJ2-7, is DTGVSQNPRHKITKRGQNVTFRCDPISEHNRLYWYRQTLGQGPEFLTYFQNEAQLEKSRLLSDRFSAERPKGSFSTLEIQRTEQGDSAMYLCASSDSAITYEQYFGPGTRLTVT.

The CDR3 here is CASSSVSKNIQYF. Written as DNA, the CDR3 is TGTGCCAGCAGCTCCGTATCCAAAAACATTCAGTACTTC. The chain employs TRBV27 and TRBJ2-4; D unclear. Looked up from germline, CDR1 is MNHEY and CDR2 is SMNVEV (reference sequence). V was shortened by 6 bases and J by 2 bases, with 8 bases between the two germline ends. This CDR3 is 13 amino acids long.

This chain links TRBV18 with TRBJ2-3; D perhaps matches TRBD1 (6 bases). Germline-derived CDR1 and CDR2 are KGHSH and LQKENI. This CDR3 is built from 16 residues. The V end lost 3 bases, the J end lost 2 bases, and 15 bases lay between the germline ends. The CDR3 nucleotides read TGTGCCAGCTCACCGGGGGCAAGCCTGATCACAGATACGCAGTATTTT. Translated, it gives CASSPGASLITDTQYF.

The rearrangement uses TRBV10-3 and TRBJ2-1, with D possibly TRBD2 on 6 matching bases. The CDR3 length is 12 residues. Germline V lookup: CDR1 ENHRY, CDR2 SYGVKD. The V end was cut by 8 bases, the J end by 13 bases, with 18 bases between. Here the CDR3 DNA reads TGTGCCATCGGCCGGGAGCTTGGTCCCCAGTTCTTC. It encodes CAIGRELGPQFF.

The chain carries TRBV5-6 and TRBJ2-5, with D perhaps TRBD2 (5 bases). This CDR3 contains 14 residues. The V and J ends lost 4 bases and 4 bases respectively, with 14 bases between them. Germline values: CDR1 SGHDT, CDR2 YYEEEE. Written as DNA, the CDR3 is TGTGCCAGCAGCAACGTCGGGATAAGAGAGACCCAGTACTTC. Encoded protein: CASSNVGIRETQYF.

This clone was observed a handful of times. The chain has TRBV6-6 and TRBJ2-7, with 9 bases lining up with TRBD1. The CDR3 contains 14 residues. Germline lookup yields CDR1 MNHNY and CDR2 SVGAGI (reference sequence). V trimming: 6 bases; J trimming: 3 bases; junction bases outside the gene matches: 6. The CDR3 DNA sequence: TGTGCCAGCAGAGGCCCGGGACAGGGCTACGAGCAGTACTTC. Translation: CASRGPGQGYEQYF.

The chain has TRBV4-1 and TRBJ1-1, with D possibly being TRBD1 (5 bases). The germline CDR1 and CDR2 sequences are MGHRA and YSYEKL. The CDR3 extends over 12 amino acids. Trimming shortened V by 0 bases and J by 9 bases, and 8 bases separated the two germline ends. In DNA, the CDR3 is TGCGCCAGCAGCCAAGACGGGGCTAAAGCTTTCTTT. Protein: CASSQDGAKAFF.

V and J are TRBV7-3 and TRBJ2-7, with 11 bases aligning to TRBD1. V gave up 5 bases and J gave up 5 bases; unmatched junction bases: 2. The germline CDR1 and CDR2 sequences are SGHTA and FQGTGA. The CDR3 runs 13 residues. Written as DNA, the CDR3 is TGTGCCAGCAGCCGGACAGGGGGCGACGAGCAGTACTTC. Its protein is CASSRTGGDEQYF. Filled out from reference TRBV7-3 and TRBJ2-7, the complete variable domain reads GAGVSQTPSNKVTEKGKYVELRCDPISGHTALYWYRQSLGQGPEFLIYFQGTGAADDSGLPNDRFFAVRPEGSVSTLKIQRTERGDSAVYLCASSRTGGDEQYFGPGTRLTVT.

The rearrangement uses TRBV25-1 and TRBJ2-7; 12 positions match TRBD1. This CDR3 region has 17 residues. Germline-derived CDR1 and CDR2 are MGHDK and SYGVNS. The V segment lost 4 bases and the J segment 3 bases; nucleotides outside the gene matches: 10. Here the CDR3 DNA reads TGTGCCAGCAGTGGGGGGACAGGGGGCGTCTTCGGCTACGAGCAGTACTTC. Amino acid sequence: CASSGGTGGVFGYEQYF.

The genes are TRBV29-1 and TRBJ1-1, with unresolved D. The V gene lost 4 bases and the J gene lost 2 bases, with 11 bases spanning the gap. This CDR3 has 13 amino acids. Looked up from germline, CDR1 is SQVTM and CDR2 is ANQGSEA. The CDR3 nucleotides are TGCAGCGTTGTGAGTGATTATAACACTGAAGCTTTCTTT. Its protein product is CSVVSDYNTEAFF. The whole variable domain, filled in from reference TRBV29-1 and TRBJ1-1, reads SAVISQKPSRDICQRGTSLTIQCQVDSQVTMMFWYRQQPGQSLTLIATANQGSEATYESGFVIDKFPISRPNLTFSTLTVSNMSPEDSSIYLCSVVSDYNTEAFFGQGTRLTVV.

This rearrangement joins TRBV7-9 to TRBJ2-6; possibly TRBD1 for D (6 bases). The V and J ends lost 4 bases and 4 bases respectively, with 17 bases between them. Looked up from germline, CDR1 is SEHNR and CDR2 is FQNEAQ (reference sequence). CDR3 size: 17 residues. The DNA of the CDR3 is TGTGCCAGCAGCTCCATTATAACAGGGCGGGGGGCCAACGTCCTGACTTTC. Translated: CASSSIITGRGANVLTF.

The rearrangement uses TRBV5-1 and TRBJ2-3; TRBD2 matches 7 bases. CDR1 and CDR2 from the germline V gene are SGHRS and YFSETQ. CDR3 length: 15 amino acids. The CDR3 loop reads CAWAPSAGDPDTQYF. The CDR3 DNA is TGCGCTTGGGCCCCGTCGGCGGGAGACCCAGATACGCAGTATTTT.

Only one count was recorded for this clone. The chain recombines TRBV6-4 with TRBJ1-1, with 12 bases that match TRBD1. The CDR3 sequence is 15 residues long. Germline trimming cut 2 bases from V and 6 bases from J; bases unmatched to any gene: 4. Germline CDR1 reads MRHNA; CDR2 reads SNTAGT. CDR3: CASSDPGQGAPEAFF. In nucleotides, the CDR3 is TGTGCCAGCAGTGACCCGGGACAGGGGGCCCCTGAAGCTTTCTTT.

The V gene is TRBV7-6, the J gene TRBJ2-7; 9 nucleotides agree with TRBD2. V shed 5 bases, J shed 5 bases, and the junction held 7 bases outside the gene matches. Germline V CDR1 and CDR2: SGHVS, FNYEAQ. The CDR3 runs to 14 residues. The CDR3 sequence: CASSAAGGRNEQYF. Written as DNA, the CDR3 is TGTGCCAGCAGCGCCGCGGGAGGGAGGAACGAGCAGTACTTC.

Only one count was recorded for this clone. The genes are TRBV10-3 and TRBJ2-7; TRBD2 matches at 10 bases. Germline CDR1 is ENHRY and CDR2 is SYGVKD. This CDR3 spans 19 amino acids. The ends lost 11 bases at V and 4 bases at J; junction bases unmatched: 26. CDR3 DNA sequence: TGTGCCGTGGCCGACTCGGGACTCATTTCTAGCGGGAGCCGGTACGAGCAGTACTTC. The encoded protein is CAVADSGLISSGSRYEQYF.

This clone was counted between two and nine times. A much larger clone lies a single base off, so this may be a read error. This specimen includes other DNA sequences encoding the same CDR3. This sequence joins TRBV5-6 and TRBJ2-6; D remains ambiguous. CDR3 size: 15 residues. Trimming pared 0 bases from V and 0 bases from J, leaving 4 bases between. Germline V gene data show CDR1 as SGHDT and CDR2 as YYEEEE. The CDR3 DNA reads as TGTGCCAGCAGCTTGGGGGTCTCTGGGGCCAACGTCCTGACTTTC. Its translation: CASSLGVSGANVLTF.

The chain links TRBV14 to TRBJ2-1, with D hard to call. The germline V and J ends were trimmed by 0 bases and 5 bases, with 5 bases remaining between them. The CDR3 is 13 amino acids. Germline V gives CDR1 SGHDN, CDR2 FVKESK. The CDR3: CASSQEAHNEQFF. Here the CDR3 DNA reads TGTGCCAGCAGCCAAGAGGCCCACAATGAGCAGTTCTTC.

DNA of the CDR3: TGTGCCAGCAGTTTGAATGTCAATCAGCCCCAGCATTTT. This encodes CASSLNVNQPQHF. The rearrangement links TRBV27 to TRBJ1-5; D is undetermined. Germline CDR1 reads MNHEY; CDR2 reads SMNVEV (reference sequence). Trimming took 3 bases from V and 3 from J, leaving 6 bases between them. The CDR3 extends over 13 amino acids.

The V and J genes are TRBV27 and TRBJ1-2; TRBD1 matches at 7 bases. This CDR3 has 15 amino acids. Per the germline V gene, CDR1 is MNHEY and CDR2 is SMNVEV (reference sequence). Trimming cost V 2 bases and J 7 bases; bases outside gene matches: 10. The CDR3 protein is CASSLSRTGGIGYTF. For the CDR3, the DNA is TGTGCCAGCAGTTTAAGTAGGACAGGAGGGATTGGCTACACCTTC.

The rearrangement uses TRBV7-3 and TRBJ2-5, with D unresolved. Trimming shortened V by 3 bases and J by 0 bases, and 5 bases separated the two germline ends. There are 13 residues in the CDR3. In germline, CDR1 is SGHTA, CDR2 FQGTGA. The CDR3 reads CASSFGNQETQYF. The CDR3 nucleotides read TGTGCCAGCAGCTTCGGCAACCAAGAGACCCAGTACTTC. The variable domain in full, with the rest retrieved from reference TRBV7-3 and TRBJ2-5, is GAGVSQTPSNKVTEKGKYVELRCDPISGHTALYWYRQSLGQGPEFLIYFQGTGAADDSGLPNDRFFAVRPEGSVSTLKIQRTERGDSAVYLCASSFGNQETQYFGPGTRLLVL.

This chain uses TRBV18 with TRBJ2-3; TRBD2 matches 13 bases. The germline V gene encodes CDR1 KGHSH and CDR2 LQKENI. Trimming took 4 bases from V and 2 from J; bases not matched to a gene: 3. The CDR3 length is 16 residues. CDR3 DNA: TGTGCCAGCTCACGACTAGCGGGAGGAGACACAGATACGCAGTATTTT. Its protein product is CASSRLAGGDTDTQYF.

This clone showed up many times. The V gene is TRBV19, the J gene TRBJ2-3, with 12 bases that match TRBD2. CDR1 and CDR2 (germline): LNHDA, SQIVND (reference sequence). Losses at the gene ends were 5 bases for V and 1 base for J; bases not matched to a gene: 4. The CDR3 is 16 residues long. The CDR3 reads CASSSLAGGGTDTQYF. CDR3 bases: TGTGCCAGTAGTTCGCTAGCGGGAGGGGGCACAGATACGCAGTATTTT.

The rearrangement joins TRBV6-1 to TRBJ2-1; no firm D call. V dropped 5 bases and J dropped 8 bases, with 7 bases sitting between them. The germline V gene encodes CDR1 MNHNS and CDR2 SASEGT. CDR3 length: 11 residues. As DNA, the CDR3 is TGTGCCAGCAGTCTTTCCTATGAGCAGTTCTTC. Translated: CASSLSYEQFF.

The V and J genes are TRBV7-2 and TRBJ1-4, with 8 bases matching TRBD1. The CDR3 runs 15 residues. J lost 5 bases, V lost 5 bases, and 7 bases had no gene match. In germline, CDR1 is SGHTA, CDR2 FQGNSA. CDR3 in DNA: TGTGCCAGCAGCATAAGACAGGGGCTGAATGAAAAACTGTTTTTT. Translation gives CASSIRQGLNEKLFF.